What follows describes a single T cell receptor (beta chain). This specimen belongs to a study of blood T cell repertoires in COVID-19. The overall study: Collection of acute and convalescent COVID-19 samples took place in the United States, Italy and Spain. Sources were T cells, B-cell-depleted T cells, or PBMCs; the material itself was cDNA or gDNA.

As handled by the study authors: Estimated nucleated cell counts came from reference gene primer amplification. TCRdb's table, derived via immunoSEQ multiplex PCR, lists solely in-frame clones and lacks some. Clone size and the V and J calls come from that table; the DNA yielded D and trimming. The sample holds 200,000 or so clones, approximately 90% seen once. Germline V gene sequence: CDR1 MNHNY, CDR2 SVGAGI (reference sequence). The CDR3 totals 9 residues. Trimming removed 9 bases at V and 11 bases at J, with 10 bases between. This sequence joins TRBV6-6 and TRBJ1-1; D call uncertain. This clonotype was sampled from a woman between 35 and 50 years old who had recovered from COVID-19. Specimen: peripheral blood. The DNA of the CDR3 is TGTGCCAGGGGGAGGGCGGCTTTCTTT. As protein: CARGRAAFF.